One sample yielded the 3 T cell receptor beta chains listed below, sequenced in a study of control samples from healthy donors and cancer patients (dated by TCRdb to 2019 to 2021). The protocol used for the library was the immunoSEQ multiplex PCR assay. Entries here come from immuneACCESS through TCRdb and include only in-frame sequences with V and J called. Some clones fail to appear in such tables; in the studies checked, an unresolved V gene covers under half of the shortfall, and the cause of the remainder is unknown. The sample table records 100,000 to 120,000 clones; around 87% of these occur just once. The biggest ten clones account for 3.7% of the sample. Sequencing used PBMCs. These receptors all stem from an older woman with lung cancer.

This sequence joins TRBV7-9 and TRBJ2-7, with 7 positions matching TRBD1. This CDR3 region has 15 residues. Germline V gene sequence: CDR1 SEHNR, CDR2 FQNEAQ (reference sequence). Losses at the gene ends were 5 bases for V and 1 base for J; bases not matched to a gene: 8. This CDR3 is CASSPGTATSYEQYF. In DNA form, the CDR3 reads TGTGCCAGCAGCCCCGGGACAGCCACATCCTACGAGCAGTACTTC.

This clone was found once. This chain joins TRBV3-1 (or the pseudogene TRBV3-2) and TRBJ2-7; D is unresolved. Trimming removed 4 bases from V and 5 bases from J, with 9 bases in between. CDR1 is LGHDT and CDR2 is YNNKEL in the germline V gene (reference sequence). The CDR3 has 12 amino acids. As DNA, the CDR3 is TGTGCCAGCAGCCGTTATAGCAACGAGCAGTACTTC. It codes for CASSRYSNEQYF.

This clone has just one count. This CDR3 reads CASSSAPFYEQYF. In DNA, the CDR3 is TGTGCCAGCAGTTCGGCACCATTTTACGAGCAGTACTTC. This chain links TRBV6-5 with TRBJ2-7, with D uncertain. With 4 bases removed from V and 4 bases from J, the gap between germline ends came to 11 bases. CDR1 and CDR2 (germline): MNHEY, SVGAGI. The CDR3 length is 13 residues.